This is a list of T cell receptor beta chains from one sample in a study of T cell responses to AZD1222 COVID-19 vaccine. Sequencing used immunoSEQ multiplex PCR; TCRdb keeps in-frame clones, though not all of them. The sample records 100,000 or so clones, around 87% being singletons. The sequencing here drew on peripheral blood, taken on day 0 of MenACWY control vaccination. Receptors originate from an adult in good health. The conserved cysteine and the conserved F or W are not part of the CDR3 here.

ASSLDSNSYEQY | TRBJ2-7 | TRBV7-3
ASSPPARTYEQY | TRBJ2-7 | TRBV18
ASSQDGSGAGEQF | TRBJ2-1 | TRBV3-1/TRBV3-2
ASSFDAGTTNEKLF | TRBJ1-4 | TRBV5-1
ASSHDGTGPTEAF | TRBJ1-1 | TRBV7-2
ASSIRGTREGETQY | TRBJ2-5 | TRBV19
SARGDRGLTEAF | TRBJ1-1 | TRBV20-1
AWSLYRRNPEAF | TRBJ1-1 | TRBV30
ASSQRTGQRGGTQY | TRBJ2-3 | TRBV18
ASSLWDTSYEQY | TRBJ2-7 | TRBV5-1
ASSFGRFSGNTIY | TRBJ1-3 | TRBV7-8
ASSPHRDSGQY | TRBJ2-7 | TRBV14
ASSLPGAYNEQF | TRBJ2-1 | TRBV5-4
ASRGQGYLRGYT | TRBJ1-2 | TRBV2
ASSPGGETQY | TRBJ2-5 | TRBV5-1
ASSLSGARGYTEAF | TRBJ1-1 | TRBV5-1